This is a list of T cell receptor beta chains from one sample in a study of cytomegalovirus exposure and HLA in healthy donors. This table comes from immunoSEQ multiplex PCR, and its TCRdb copy is limited to in-frame clones, with some not included. The sample has some 110,000 clones; less than 85% are singletons. Material: PBMCs. The origin of the receptors is a man aged 50-59 years in good health and CMV-seropositive. The CDR3 runs from the conserved cysteine through the conserved F or W. A D gene is named only where the DNA matches it firmly. Rows give clone size only sometimes, using once, few, many, or a class for an expanded clone.

clone_size	v_call	cdr3_length	j_call	d_call	cdr3_nt	cdr3_aa
-	TRBV11-2	17	TRBJ1-2	-	TGTGCCAGCAGCCCGAGTACGGGCAGGGCCCCTCTCTATGGCTACACCTTC	CASSPSTGRAPLYGYTF
-	TRBV27	15	TRBJ1-1	-	TGTGCCAGCAACCAGGGGTTGGGAATGAACACTGAAGCTTTCTTT	CASNQGLGMNTEAFF
-	TRBV6-5	13	TRBJ2-7	TRBD2	TGTGCCAGCAGAGAGACTAGCGTATACGAGCAGTACTTC	CASRETSVYEQYF
-	TRBV5-1	15	TRBJ2-7	TRBD1	TGCGCCAGCAGGGTTGGGACAGGCGGATCCTACGAGCAGTACTTC	CASRVGTGGSYEQYF
once	TRBV5-1	14	TRBJ2-2	-	TGCGCCAGCAGCTTACCCCAGGGCACCGGGGAGCTGTTTTTT	CASSLPQGTGELFF
-	TRBV28	16	TRBJ2-2	TRBD2	TGTGCCAGCATCACACACAGCGGGAGGGGTACCGGGGAGCTGTTTTTT	CASITHSGRGTGELFF
once	TRBV6-5	11	TRBJ1-4	-	TGTGCCAGCAGTTACGGCGAAAAACTGTTTTTT	CASSYGEKLFF
-	TRBV4-1	17	TRBJ2-3	-	TGCGCCAGCAGCGAGACACGGCACCCGAGAATCACAGATACGCAGTATTTT	CASSETRHPRITDTQYF
-	TRBV19	15	TRBJ2-7	TRBD1	TGTGCCAGTAGGGGGGGACAGGGCCGATACTACGAGCAGTACTTC	CASRGGQGRYYEQYF
-	TRBV5-4	15	TRBJ2-2	-	TGTGCCAGTAACCCCGGGAATCCGAACACCGGGGAGCTGTTTTTT	CASNPGNPNTGELFF
-	TRBV13	18	TRBJ2-5	TRBD2	TGTGCCAGCAGCCTCCGAGGTAGCGGGGGGGCAGGACAAGAGACCCAGTACTTC	CASSLRGSGGAGQETQYF
once	TRBV5-1	16	TRBJ2-1	TRBD1	TGCGCCAGCAGCTTTGGAACAGGGGCGCTTTACAATGAGCAGTTCTTC	CASSFGTGALYNEQFF
-	TRBV9	15	TRBJ1-5	-	TGTGCCAGCAGCGTAGGTGGGGTTGAGGGCCAGCCCCAGCATTTT	CASSVGGVEGQPQHF
-	TRBV2	14	TRBJ2-1	-	TGTGCCAGCAGTGGAGAGGATACTAGCCTGAGGACGCTCTTC	CASSGEDTSLRTLF
-	TRBV7-9	14	TRBJ2-3	-	TGTGCCAGCAGCGCCTTTAGCGGCACAGATACGCAGTATTTT	CASSAFSGTDTQYF
-	TRBV18	15	TRBJ1-4	-	TGTGCCAGCTCACCTCGGAGCACAACTAATGAAAAACTGTTTTTT	CASSPRSTTNEKLFF
-	TRBV5-1	14	TRBJ1-6	TRBD1	TGCGCCAGCAGCTTGGAGACAGGGGATTCACCCCTCCACTTT	CASSLETGDSPLHF
-	TRBV19	17	TRBJ1-1	-	TGTGCCAGTAGTATAGACTTCCTACAGGGAGGGAGCACTGAAGCTTTCTTT	CASSIDFLQGGSTEAFF
-	TRBV10-3	18	TRBJ2-1	TRBD2	TGTGCCATCAGTGTGGGGACTAGCGGGGGACCCTCCTACAATGAGCAGTTCTTC	CAISVGTSGGPSYNEQFF
-	TRBV10-3	18	TRBJ2-1	TRBD1	TGTGCCATCAGTGAGACCCAACTCGGGACAGCCTCGGGGAGAACTCAGTTCTTC	CAISETQLGTASGRTQFF
once	TRBV10-3	17	TRBJ1-5	-	TGTGCCATCAGTGAGAAAGGGGCGGATGAAGGCAATCAGCCCCAGCATTTT	CAISEKGADEGNQPQHF
-	TRBV10-1	15	TRBJ2-1	TRBD2	TGCGCCAGCAACCCCGGGACTAGCGGGAGTGGTGAGCAGTTCTTC	CASNPGTSGSGEQFF
-	TRBV6-5	12	TRBJ1-2	TRBD1	TGTGCCAGCAGTTCGACAGGGAATGGCTACACCTTC	CASSSTGNGYTF
-	TRBV27	16	TRBJ2-1	-	TGTGCCAGCAGTCTCGGGCCCGACAGCTCCTACAATGAGCAGTTCTTC	CASSLGPDSSYNEQFF
-	TRBV7-9	18	TRBJ2-7	TRBD2	TGTGCCAGCAGCTTAGCGGTGGCTAGCGGGGACGACCCCTACGAGCAGTACTTC	CASSLAVASGDDPYEQYF
-	TRBV7-2	13	TRBJ2-7	-	TGTGCCAGCAGCCCCGGACCCGAGGGCGAGCAGTACTTC	CASSPGPEGEQYF
-	TRBV10-2	14	TRBJ1-1	-	TGCGCCAGCAGTGAGTTAACAGAGAACACTGAAGCTTTCTTT	CASSELTENTEAFF
-	TRBV6-6	15	TRBJ2-7	TRBD1	TGTGCCAGCAGTTACCAATCGGGACAGGGGATCGAGCAGTACTTC	CASSYQSGQGIEQYF
few	TRBV5-5	15	TRBJ1-1	-	TGTGCCAGCAGCTTGGGGGCGGCACCGGGAACTGAAGCTTTCTTT	CASSLGAAPGTEAFF
-	TRBV6-1	13	TRBJ2-5	-	TGTGCCAGCAGTGAAGGCAGGGCTGAGACCCAGTACTTC	CASSEGRAETQYF
-	TRBV19	16	TRBJ1-2	TRBD1	TGTGCCAGTAGGAGTCCCGGGACAGGGGGCGGCTATGGCTACACCTTC	CASRSPGTGGGYGYTF
-	TRBV19	14	TRBJ2-7	-	TGTGCCAGTAGTATCACCGCCAGGACCTACGAGCAGTACTTC	CASSITARTYEQYF
-	TRBV12-5	12	TRBJ2-7	-	TGTGCTAGTTTTTTGCGCCCTTACGAGCAGTACTTC	CASFLRPYEQYF
-	TRBV5-4	17	TRBJ2-5	TRBD1	TGTGCCAGCAGTTTTGGGCCACAGGGGATCGGCCAAGAGACCCAGTACTTC	CASSFGPQGIGQETQYF
-	TRBV4-1	16	TRBJ1-6	TRBD1	TGCGCCAGCAGCTTTCCCGGGACAGAGCATAATTCACCCCTCCACTTT	CASSFPGTEHNSPLHF
-	TRBV5-6	15	TRBJ1-3	-	TGTGCCAGCAGCCCCCGGCGGGGCTCTGGAAACACCATATATTTT	CASSPRRGSGNTIYF
once	TRBV11-2	19	TRBJ2-2	-	TGTGCCAGCAACTTACCCAACGTCGACAGAGAGGTTGCAGCCGGGGAGCTGTTTTTT	CASNLPNVDREVAAGELFF
-	TRBV2	12	TRBJ1-2	-	TGTGCCAGCCGGTTGGACAGCTATGGCTACACCTTC	CASRLDSYGYTF
-	TRBV6-1	16	TRBJ1-4	-	TGTGCCAGCCGTAAAGGGTCTTTCACGGCTAATGAAAAACTGTTTTTT	CASRKGSFTANEKLFF
-	TRBV27	14	TRBJ1-2	TRBD1	TGTGCCAGCAGTGCACGAGGACAGGGTGGCGGCTACACCTTC	CASSARGQGGGYTF
-	TRBV18	14	TRBJ1-4	-	TGTGCCAGCTCACCGACAGGAGTTAATGAAAAACTGTTTTTT	CASSPTGVNEKLFF
-	TRBV27	13	TRBJ2-5	-	TGTGCCAGCAGTTCCCTGTACCAAGAGACCCAGTACTTC	CASSSLYQETQYF
few	TRBV7-2	19	TRBJ1-5	TRBD1	TGTGCCAGCAGGCCGCACCGGGACAGCTTCTTGGATAGCAATCAGCCCCAGCATTTT	CASRPHRDSFLDSNQPQHF
few	TRBV7-2	13	TRBJ2-1	-	TGTGCCAGCAGCTTAGGCCACAACAATGAGCAGTTCTTC	CASSLGHNNEQFF